The clone carrying this T cell receptor (beta chain) was seen many times. Antigen: not known. The data are from a study of post-analysis software for immune sequencing data. Study information: Relapsing-remitting, secondary progressive and progressive-relapsing forms made up the multiple sclerosis disease courses. General study results and limits: There was significantly lower normalized Chao1 diversity in multiple sclerosis patients than in controls. By F measure, samples from a shared preparation batch strongly co-clustered.

Carried by the TCR beta cDNA libraries were unique molecular identifiers. TCRdb redid the calling of the PCR reads with MiXCR, one entry per CDR3 protein. The sample lists about 210,000 distinct CDR3 sequences; over 25% were seen once. This clonotype originated in a girl aged 2-17 years with multiple sclerosis. What was sequenced was blood.

Written as DNA, the CDR3 is TGTGCCAGCAGCCTACAGGGAGAGCAGTACTTC. Translation: CASSLQGEQYF. The J gene is TRBJ2-7, the V gene TRBV5-5; possible D gene TRBD1, 6 bases. This CDR3 is built from 11 residues. The germline V and J ends were trimmed by 4 bases and 7 bases, with 9 bases remaining between them. CDR1 and CDR2 from the germline V gene are SGHKS and YYEKEE (reference sequence).